This entry lists 24 T cell receptor beta chains sequenced from one sample in a study of cytomegalovirus exposure and HLA in healthy donors. The PCR employed 60 Vbeta primers together with 13 Jbeta primers. Profiled with immunoSEQ multiplex PCR; TCRdb holds only in-frame clones, not every one. Among 150,000 to 200,000 clones listed, 80% were seen once. The sequenced material came from PBMCs. Receptors were obtained from a man aged 30 to 39 in good health and CMV-seropositive.

Details on this clone: Mismatch with germline at one junction end may stem from a read error. The V call is TRBV7-9, the J call TRBJ1-1; tentatively, D is TRBD1 (6 bases). This CDR3 is 15 amino acids long. Germline V gene data show CDR1 as SEHNR and CDR2 as FQNEAQ (reference sequence). In nucleotides, the CDR3 is TGTTCCAGCAGCTCACAGGGTCGGGTGAACACTGAAGCTTTCTTT. Translation gives CSSSSQGRVNTEAFF.

This clone occurred a few times. In nucleotides, the CDR3 is TGTGCCAGCAGCGTAGGGCGGCAAGAGACCCAGTACTTC. Protein: CASSVGRQETQYF. The chain combines TRBV9 with TRBJ2-5; D is unclear. CDR1 and CDR2 from the germline V gene are SGDLS and YYNGEE. Trimming shortened V by 0 bases and J by 2 bases, and 5 bases separated the two germline ends. The length of the CDR3 is 13 residues. Full variable domain (rest looked up from reference TRBV9 and TRBJ2-5): DSGVTQTPKHLITATGQRVTLRCSPRSGDLSVYWYQQSLDQGLQFLIQYYNGEERAKGNILERFSAQQFPDLHSELNLSSLELGDSALYFCASSVGRQETQYFGPGTRLLVL.

The chain uses TRBV6-5 and TRBJ2-5; no clear D. V shed 2 bases and J shed 2 bases, with 12 bases lying between them. The length of the CDR3 is 15 residues. Germline-derived CDR1 and CDR2 are MNHEY and SVGAGI. CDR3 loop: CASSYRRSEQETQYF. The CDR3 region has the DNA TGTGCCAGCAGTTACCGGCGGTCGGAGCAAGAGACCCAGTACTTC.

This chain links TRBV7-3 with TRBJ2-2, with a possible D match to TRBD1 (6 bases). The germline V and J ends were trimmed by 0 bases and 5 bases, with 10 bases remaining between them. Per germline, CDR1 SGHTA and CDR2 FQGTGA. CDR3 length equals 15 residues. In DNA form, the CDR3 reads TGTGCCAGCAGCTTAACGGCAGGGGTGACCGGGGAGCTGTTTTTT. It is translated as CASSLTAGVTGELFF.

This chain connects TRBV5-6 to TRBJ2-5; 7 nucleotides match TRBD1. The end of the DNA fits TRBJ2-7 better, so the J call may be wrong. Per germline, CDR1 SGHDT and CDR2 YYEEEE. This CDR3 is 14 amino acids long. The CDR3 sequence: CASSFGDRPYEQYF. The CDR3 coding sequence is TGTGCCAGCAGTTTTGGGGACAGACCCTACGAGCAGTACTTC.

V and J are TRBV25-1 and TRBJ1-1; TRBD1 might be the D (6 bases). Germline loops: CDR1 MGHDK, CDR2 SYGVNS. With 2 bases removed from V and 7 bases from J, the gap between germline ends came to 8 bases. There are 12 residues in the CDR3. Here the CDR3 reads CASSEIQGEAFF. CDR3 sequence (DNA): TGTGCCAGCAGTGAAATACAGGGTGAAGCTTTCTTT.

The gene calls are TRBV30 and TRBJ2-1; maybe TRBD1 (6 bases). Trimming stripped 0 bases from V and 6 bases from J, with 9 bases between. The CDR3 has 13 amino acids. Germline V gene data show CDR1 as GTSNPN and CDR2 as SVGIG (reference sequence). The CDR3 DNA is TGTGCCTGGAGTGTTGGGGGCGGCAATGAGCAGTTCTTC. Its protein is CAWSVGGGNEQFF.

The genes are TRBV5-4 and TRBJ2-5; the D is unclear. The J call is in doubt because the DNA end fits TRBJ2-7 better. Germline V gene lookup returns CDR1 SGHNT and CDR2 YYREEE (reference sequence). CDR3 length equals 12 residues. The DNA for the CDR3 is TGTGCCAGCAGCTTAAATTCCTACGAGCAGTACTTC. Its protein is CASSLNSYEQYF.

This chain uses TRBV6-1 with TRBJ1-5; 8 nucleotides align to TRBD1. CDR3 length equals 17 residues. The V gene's germline CDR1 is MNHNS and CDR2 SASEGT. V shed 0 bases and J 9 bases; nucleotides not matched to a gene: 13. The CDR3 sequence: CASSEAPGQAPRGPQHF. CDR3 coding DNA: TGTGCCAGCAGTGAAGCGCCGGGACAGGCCCCTCGAGGGCCCCAGCATTTT.

The V call is TRBV7-9, the J call TRBJ1-6; the D gene is possibly TRBD1 (5 bases). Per germline, CDR1 SEHNR and CDR2 FQNEAQ (reference sequence). V lost 4 bases and J lost 5, with 12 bases in between. This CDR3 contains 15 residues. For the CDR3, the DNA is TGTGCCAGCAGCTGGGGACTTTCCAATAATTCACCCCTCCACTTT. This encodes CASSWGLSNNSPLHF.

J is TRBJ1-5 and V is TRBV27; TRBD1 aligns across 7 bases. The CDR3 has 18 amino acids. The junction had 11 bases not matched to a gene; V was cut back by 3 bases and J by 0 bases. The germline gives CDR1 MNHEY, CDR2 SMNVEV (reference sequence). CDR3 coding DNA: TGTGCCAGCAGTTTCGGAAGACAGGGTAAAGATAGCAATCAGCCCCAGCATTTT. Translation gives CASSFGRQGKDSNQPQHF.

The chain joins TRBV29-1 to TRBJ2-3; D remains unclear. The V end was cut by 4 bases, the J end by 0 bases, with 5 bases between. The germline V gene encodes CDR1 SQVTM and CDR2 ANQGSEA. This CDR3 is 12 amino acids long. CDR3 sequence reads: CSVVSSTDTQYF. The DNA of the CDR3 is TGCAGCGTTGTGAGCAGCACAGATACGCAGTATTTT.

This clone showed up just once. The rearrangement uses TRBV25-1 and TRBJ2-3; 8 positions match TRBD1. This CDR3 has 14 residues. Per germline, CDR1 MGHDK and CDR2 SYGVNS. V lost 6 bases, J lost 3 bases, and 5 bases stayed unmatched. CDR3 bases: TGTGCCAGCAGGGACAGGGTCGGGACAGATACGCAGTATTTT. Translated, it gives CASRDRVGTDTQYF.

The gene calls are TRBV9 and TRBJ2-2; TRBD2 is a possible D gene (5 bases). The CDR3 length is 17 residues. Trimming cost V 0 bases and J 6 bases, with 18 bases left between them. The V gene's germline CDR1 is SGDLS and CDR2 YYNGEE. This chain's CDR3 is CASSVGSVGSVSGELFF. The DNA for the CDR3 is TGTGCCAGCAGCGTAGGCTCGGTTGGGAGCGTATCCGGGGAGCTGTTTTTT.

The rearrangement uses TRBV11-2 and TRBJ2-7; D possibly corresponds to TRBD2 (5 bases). The germline V and J ends were trimmed by 4 bases and 2 bases, with 18 bases remaining between them. Looked up from germline, CDR1 is SGHAT and CDR2 is FQNNGV. The CDR3 is made up of 16 amino acids. The CDR3 DNA is TGTGCCAGCAGCTCCATTAGCGTCCCCGGCACCTACGAGCAGTACTTC. Residues: CASSSISVPGTYEQYF.

This chain connects TRBV10-2 to TRBJ2-3, with 11 bases fitting TRBD2. The V and J ends lost 8 bases and 0 bases, in that order; junction bases with no gene match: 1. The CDR3 sequence is 14 residues long. Germline CDR1 WSHSY, CDR2 SAAADI. CDR3 protein: CASGTSGSTDTQYF. The CDR3 DNA is TGCGCCAGCGGGACTAGCGGTAGCACAGATACGCAGTATTTT.

The chain uses TRBV11-2 and TRBJ2-1; 8 bases fit TRBD2. The V and J ends lost 6 bases and 1 base, in that order; junction bases with no gene match: 5. This CDR3 is built from 15 residues. The germline gives CDR1 SGHAT, CDR2 FQNNGV. The CDR3 nucleotides read TGTGCCAGCAGAACTAGCGGCTTTTCCTACAATGAGCAGTTCTTC. Amino acids: CASRTSGFSYNEQFF.

The CDR3, as DNA: TGTGCCAGCAGCGTAGCTCTGACAGGGAGCACTGAAGCTTTCTTT. As protein: CASSVALTGSTEAFF. This chain uses TRBV9 with TRBJ1-1, with TRBD1 identical over 7 bases. The germline CDR1 and CDR2 sequences are SGDLS and YYNGEE. The V segment lost 0 bases and the J segment 4 bases; nucleotides outside the gene matches: 6. The CDR3 contains 15 residues.

The chain joins TRBV30 to TRBJ2-3, with TRBD2 identical over 7 bases. Trimming took 7 bases from V and 2 from J; bases not matched to a gene: 9. Per germline, CDR1 GTSNPN and CDR2 SVGIG (reference sequence). The CDR3 loop spans 14 amino acids. CDR3 sequence: CASSPGLTTDTQYF. In DNA, the CDR3 is TGTGCCTCGTCGCCGGGACTAACCACAGATACGCAGTATTTT.

The J gene is TRBJ2-1, the V gene TRBV2; 14 bases map to TRBD2. The V gene's germline CDR1 is SNHLY and CDR2 FYNNEI. This CDR3 has 15 amino acids. J was trimmed by 1 base and V by 9 bases; bases with no gene match: 2. CDR3 in amino acids: CARWTSGRSYNEQFF. CDR3 coding DNA: TGTGCCAGATGGACTAGCGGGAGGTCCTACAATGAGCAGTTCTTC. Looking up the rest from reference TRBV2 and TRBJ2-1 gives the full variable domain: EPEVTQTPSHQVTQMGQEVILRCVPISNHLYFYWYRQILGQKVEFLVSFYNNEISEKSEIFDDQFSVERPDGSNFTLKIRSTKLEDSAMYFCARWTSGRSYNEQFFGPGTRLTVL.

This chain connects TRBV18 to TRBJ1-1; D perhaps matches TRBD1 (6 bases). The CDR3 length is 17 residues. Germline V gene data show CDR1 as KGHSH and CDR2 as LQKENI. With 1 base removed from V and 0 bases from J, the gap between germline ends came to 15 bases. CDR3 coding DNA: TGTGCCAGCTCACCACTGGGGGCCAGGGAATTGAACACTGAAGCTTTCTTT. Translated, it gives CASSPLGARELNTEAFF.

This chain uses TRBV4-2 with TRBJ2-1; 8 bases align to TRBD1. With V trimmed by 1 base and J by 3 bases, 8 bases remained unmatched. This CDR3 has 17 amino acids. Germline loops: CDR1 LGHNA, CDR2 YNFKEQ. The CDR3 protein is CASSQVADRGLYNEQFF. DNA of the CDR3: TGTGCCAGCAGCCAAGTTGCCGACAGGGGTCTCTACAATGAGCAGTTCTTC.

This chain links TRBV27 with TRBJ1-5; 8 bases map to TRBD1. The CDR3 is 17 amino acids. From germline, CDR1 is MNHEY and CDR2 SMNVEV (reference sequence). V was pared by 5 bases and J by 7 bases, with 16 bases of the junction left unmatched. The CDR3 here is CASSPLGAGGAGQPQHF. The CDR3 DNA reads as TGTGCCAGCAGTCCCCTGGGAGCAGGGGGCGCGGGGCAGCCCCAGCATTTT.

The V and J genes are TRBV6-5 and TRBJ1-4, with D perhaps matching TRBD1 (5 bases). The CDR3 sequence is 16 residues long. Trimming took off 2 bases at V and 5 bases at J, with 15 bases between the two ends. In germline, CDR1 is MNHEY, CDR2 SVGAGI. This CDR3 is CASSYQKGWANEKLFF. DNA for the CDR3: TGTGCCAGCAGTTACCAGAAGGGGTGGGCGAATGAAAAACTGTTTTTT.